Described below is a single TCR beta chain sequence and its context. Its antigen is undetermined. These data come from a study of response to subunit inactivated influenza vaccine. V shed 7 bases, J shed 3 bases, and the junction held 5 bases outside the gene matches. Per germline, CDR1 MNHNS and CDR2 SASEGT. CDR3 length: 14 residues. MiXCR was run by TCRdb on the RT-PCR reads, yielding one entry per CDR3 protein. The sample has 300,000 to 350,000 distinct CDR3 sequences; approximately 21% are singletons. Study conclusions and caveats: T cells newly recruited by each seasonal influenza vaccination are few, the authors suggested.

The TCR comes from a man in his fifties or sixties who received an inactivated influenza vaccine. The chain uses TRBV6-1 and TRBJ1-4; 7 bases match TRBD1. This material consisted of PBMCs from blood, taken approximately 20 months after vaccination. The CDR3 here is CASISDRPNEKLFF. CDR3 sequence (DNA): TGTGCCAGCATCTCGGACAGGCCTAATGAAAAACTGTTTTTT.